This T cell receptor beta chain was identified during a study of shared clonotypes between healthy human individuals (dated by TCRdb to 2019 to 2021). Looking at the study overall: Three men and two women, aged 18 to 49 years, made up the cohort. Per donor, three plates each were used for CD4 naive and CD4 memory, two for CD8 naive, and one for CD8 memory. The study deeply sequenced blood TCR repertoires of five healthy adults to estimate repertoire size and the extent of clonotype sharing between individuals. To increase sequencing depth and limit assay-specific biases, different laboratories used diverse techniques to prepare libraries and sequence TCR repertoires. Between about 0.85 and 8.9 billion PBMCs per donor were obtained by leukapheresis.

TCR CDR3 regions were amplified from genomic DNA by multiplex PCR using the deep immunoSEQ assay. For each cell subset, the extracted genomic DNA was distributed evenly across all wells of several immunoSEQ 96-well plates, and each plate served as one replicate. For sorted subsets, roughly 200 ng genomic DNA, equal to 25,000 to 35,000 T cell genomes, was loaded into each replicate PCR. The purified libraries were quantified using a Qubit 3.0 fluorometer, sized with a Bioanalyzer 2100, and then quantified again using the KAPA Library Quantification kit. Each immunoSEQ 96-well plate was sequenced on its own single-read 150-cycle Illumina NextSeq 550 flow cell. For the original study's pipeline: Because only junctional sequences without quality scores were contained in the immunoSEQ output, filtering matching that applied to full-length reads could not be performed. To assign V/J genes and CDR3, sequences were annotated using PyIR, a Python wrapper for IgBLAST v1.9, with IMGT germline references. Any read was removed if the V/J assignment was weak (E-value above 1e-6), the CDR3 was missing, or the read contained stop codons, out-of-frame junctions, or ambiguous translated residues. A V3J clonotype was defined by an identical inferred V gene, J gene, and CDR3 amino acid sequence. Percentage overlap between repertoires was calculated by dividing the number of shared unique clonotypes by the size of the smaller repertoire. Richness of each repertoire was evaluated using RTK rarefaction, the Chao1 estimator, and Recon v2.1 estimates of unobserved clonotypes. OLGA was used to compute generation probabilities for all TCRbeta clonotypes that the gDNA method yielded from a handful of donors. The table comes from immuneACCESS by way of TCRdb, which keeps in-frame sequences with V and J called. Part of the clones is missing from these tables; in studies checked, under half for an unresolved V gene and the rest for unknown reasons. From that table come the V and J calls and clone size; the DNA was used to work out D and trimming. Across this sample there are around 980,000 clones, with approximately 78% seen only once. The ten top clones hold roughly 0.57% of the sample.

V loses 0 bases of germline sequence and J loses 1 base, and the interval between the two ends is 5 bases. Spanning cysteine to phenylalanine, the CDR3 consists of 14 amino acids. Only the CDR3 region is kept as DNA, spanning 42 bases read in frame from base 1. CDR1 is given as SGDLS and CDR2 as YYNGEE, both from the germline V gene. This clone came up once. What this receptor recognizes is not known. The sample holds no much larger clone one base away, and base qualities are not on file. The sample contains more than one DNA sequence encoding this CDR3. Points the paper makes about the study in general: Even with the large sequencing depth, rarefaction of the sorted-subset datasets indicated that sequencing was incomplete. Across a handful of donors, around 5% of naive CD4, roughly 3.5% of naive CD8, 2.3% of memory CD4, and approximately 0.4% of memory CD8 clonotypes were shared. Based on pairwise subsampling, the degree of clonotype sharing among donors was expected to be affected by sequencing depth. Because the study included a small number of donors, the genetic and exposure-history diversity represented was limited. Higher generation probabilities were observed for clonotypes shared by all four sorted-subset donors than for non-shared clonotypes. Sampling was limited to blood, and TCR repertoires in tissue likely differ from TCR repertoires in blood. Larger estimated clonotype richness was generally found for naive subsets than for memory subsets.

The donors were healthy, HIV-negative adults with no recently reported acute infections or vaccinations. Only Caucasian adults living in Nashville, Tennessee, USA were represented among the donors. CD4+ T cells were enriched through magnetic negative selection, after which naive cells were positively selected on CD45RA and the remaining negative fraction served as the memory subset. Blood was obtained by leukapheresis, after which PBMCs were separated by Ficoll-Histopaque density gradient centrifugation and cryopreserved in liquid nitrogen vapor phase. Purity and quantity of every magnetically sorted T cell population were checked by analytical flow cytometry. Genomic DNA was isolated from every sorted fraction and measured by UV absorbance on a Nanodrop 2000c.

The TCR comes from a man between 18 and 29 years old in good health. Some clones in this sample may be carry-over from other donors' samples. The sequencing sample was made of memory CD4+ T cells from PBMCs. This sample's cell subset or site label indicates: CD45RA-negative fraction. The rearranged segments are TRBV9 and TRBJ2-1, with the D gene not confidently named. Read as DNA, the sequence is TGTGCCAGCAGCGTAGTTGGGTCCTACAATGAGCAGTTCTTC. Translated, this gives CASSVVGSYNEQFF.